This TCR beta chain was found in a study of identical twins. TCRdb fed the 5' RACE reads into MiXCR, producing one record per CDR3 protein. This sample has roughly 540,000 distinct CDR3 sequences, with 20% to 25% found just once. Healthy Caucasians provided all donations. V shed 4 bases and J shed 3 bases, with 8 bases lying between them. CDR1 is SGHRS and CDR2 is YFSETQ in the germline V gene. CDR3 length: 13 residues. The data were also submitted as part of a second study, on T cells expressing NK-cell markers. From that second work: From sorted CD3+CD56+NKG2C+, CD3+CD56+NKG2C- and CD3+CD56-NKG2C+ T cells came the TCR beta repertoires.

The receptor was isolated from a woman between 18 and 30 years old in good health. What was sequenced was CD4+ T cells sorted from blood. This rearrangement joins TRBV5-1 to TRBJ2-1; D unclear. In nucleotides, the CDR3 is TGCGCCAGCAGCCTCTCGCGCTACAATGAGCAGTTCTTC. Translation: CASSLSRYNEQFF.